One and the same sample provided the 27 T cell receptor beta chains below, sequenced in a study of CD8+CD57+ T cells in acquired aplastic anemia. Patients selected for sequencing had displayed CD8+CD57+ cell expansion by flow cytometry. Genomic DNA was employed as the template in profiling TCR beta VDJ and CDR3. TCRdb fed the reads into MiXCR, producing one record per CDR3 protein. The top ten clones hold around 1.3% of a sample with a few hundred thousand distinct CDR3 sequences, 50% to 65% of them seen once. Source material: sorted CD4+, CD8+, or CD8+CD57+ T cells (not recorded which) from PBMCs. These receptors all come from a human donor with aplastic anemia.

V and J are TRBV4-1 and TRBJ2-7; perhaps TRBD1 as D (6 bases). Trimming stripped 0 bases from V and 0 bases from J, with 12 bases between. CDR1 and CDR2 from the germline V gene are MGHRA and YSYEKL. The CDR3 has 16 residues. The CDR3 DNA reads as TGCGCCAGCAGCCAAGATCAAGACAGGAGCTCCTACGAGCAGTACTTC. Amino acids: CASSQDQDRSSYEQYF.

This clonotype has more than one count but fewer than ten. J is TRBJ2-5 and V is TRBV9; D is unresolved. The CDR3 is made up of 16 amino acids. Trimming cost V 0 bases and J 6 bases, with 18 bases left between them. CDR1 and CDR2 (germline): SGDLS, YYNGEE. In nucleotides, the CDR3 is TGTGCCAGCAGCGTAGTAACTGCGAAAGGGAAGAAGACCCAGTACTTC. Translation gives CASSVVTAKGKKTQYF.

In DNA, the CDR3 is TGTGCCAGCAGCGTAGGCGGTGGACTTCAGCCCCAGCATTTT. Translation: CASSVGGGLQPQHF. This chain joins TRBV9 and TRBJ1-5; unclear D gene. CDR3 length: 14 amino acids. The V gene lost 0 bases and the J gene lost 6 bases, with 10 bases spanning the gap. Germline-derived CDR1 and CDR2 are SGDLS and YYNGEE.

The chain links TRBV7-2 to TRBJ2-7, with D maybe TRBD2 (6 bases). The germline gives CDR1 SGHTA, CDR2 FQGNSA. With 1 base removed from V and 3 bases from J, the gap between germline ends came to 19 bases. CDR3 size: 17 residues. CDR3: CASSLESPLAAFYEQYF. CDR3 sequence (DNA): TGTGCCAGCAGCTTAGAATCCCCACTAGCAGCTTTCTACGAGCAGTACTTC.

This clonotype came up many times. The rearrangement joins TRBV19 to TRBJ1-1, with D possibly matching TRBD1 (5 bases). Germline loops: CDR1 LNHDA, CDR2 SQIVND (reference sequence). The CDR3 has 15 residues. V gave up 3 bases and J gave up 0 bases, with 11 bases separating them. The DNA for the CDR3 is TGTGCCAGTAGTATGAGAGGACACTTGAACACTGAAGCTTTCTTT. The encoded protein is CASSMRGHLNTEAFF.

About this clonotype: At one end, the junction sequence differs from germline, possibly due to a read error. The gene calls are TRBV5-1 and TRBJ1-2; the D gene is possibly TRBD1 (5 bases). CDR1 and CDR2 from the germline V gene are SGHRS and YFSETQ. This CDR3 spans 12 amino acids. CDR3 region: CAGGQGGYGYTF. The DNA of the CDR3 is TGTGCCGGCGGGCAGGGTGGCTATGGCTACACCTTC.

This rearrangement joins TRBV9 to TRBJ2-7; D gene uncertain. Germline V gene data show CDR1 as SGDLS and CDR2 as YYNGEE. The V end was cut by 0 bases, the J end by 1 base, with 2 bases between. CDR3 length: 12 amino acids. The CDR3 sequence: CASSVDSYEQYF. In DNA form, the CDR3 reads TGTGCCAGCAGCGTAGATTCCTACGAGCAGTACTTC.

Remarks on this clonotype: Compared with germline, one end of the junction differs, possibly owing to a read error. The V and J genes are TRBV24-1 and TRBJ1-4; tentative D call: TRBD1 (5 bases). CDR3 length: 13 residues. Germline V gives CDR1 KGHDR, CDR2 SFDVKD. In nucleotides, the CDR3 is TGTTCCACCAGTGGGGGGGGGAATGAAGAACTGTTTTTT. Translating gives CSTSGGGNEELFF.

The chain employs TRBV5-1 and TRBJ1-1; D possibly corresponds to TRBD1 (5 bases). Germline values: CDR1 SGHRS, CDR2 YFSETQ. The V and J ends lost 9 bases and 9 bases respectively, with 12 bases between them. CDR3 size: 10 residues. DNA of the CDR3: TGCGCCACTCCGGGGGGGAAAGCTTTCTTT. This sequence encodes CATPGGKAFF.

The chain recombines TRBV6-1 with TRBJ2-1; 9 nucleotides line up with TRBD1. The germline CDR1 and CDR2 sequences are MNHNS and SASEGT. The CDR3 spans 18 residues. The trim removed 4 bases at V and 6 bases at J, leaving 16 bases unmatched. The CDR3 reads CASSVYPLPGQGANEQFF. Written as DNA, the CDR3 is TGTGCCAGCAGTGTATACCCGCTCCCGGGACAGGGTGCCAATGAGCAGTTCTTC.

Comment on this clonotype: This may be a read error: a much more frequent sequence differs by one nucleotide. This chain connects TRBV10-3 to TRBJ1-4; possibly TRBD1 for D (5 bases). From germline, CDR1 is ENHRY and CDR2 SYGVKD. The CDR3 sequence is 19 residues long. The CDR3 protein is CASSYSSAGLYATNEKLSF. The CDR3 region has the DNA TGTGCCAGCAGTTACTCGAGTGCAGGGCTATATGCAACTAATGAAAAACTGTCTTTT.

The chain carries TRBV20-1 and TRBJ2-3; D is undetermined. With 5 bases removed from V and 5 bases from J, the gap between germline ends came to 8 bases. The CDR3 spans 11 residues. Germline V gene sequence: CDR1 DFQATT, CDR2 SNEGSKA (reference sequence). The CDR3 spells CSAASGDTQYF. DNA of the CDR3: TGCAGTGCTGCATCAGGAGATACGCAGTATTTT.

The chain is built from TRBV24-1 and TRBJ1-4; D might be TRBD1 (5 bases). The CDR3 has 15 residues. V was cut by 4 bases and J by 6 bases, with 14 bases left in between. Per the germline V gene, CDR1 is KGHDR and CDR2 is SFDVKD. CDR3 region: CATSEAGKSDEKLFF. The CDR3 bases are TGTGCCACCAGTGAGGCAGGGAAGAGCGATGAAAAACTGTTTTTT.

CDR3 in amino acids: CATSNGLEGQPQHF. The CDR3 DNA is TGTGCCACCAGCAATGGACTGGAAGGCCAGCCCCAGCATTTT. The rearrangement links TRBV15 to TRBJ1-5; no clear D. This CDR3 region has 14 residues. The V end was cut by 4 bases, the J end by 7 bases, with 14 bases between. CDR1 and CDR2 from the germline V gene are LNHNV and YYDKDF (reference sequence).

Points on this clonotype: A clone one base away is much larger, so this may be a read error. This chain uses TRBV6-1 with TRBJ2-2; 7 bases agree with TRBD1. CDR3 size: 13 residues. Germline CDR1 MNHNS, CDR2 SASEGT. Here the CDR3 DNA reads TGTGCCAGCAGTCAACAGGGGATCGGGGAGCCGTTTTTT. It encodes CASSQQGIGEPFF.

The rearrangement uses TRBV29-1 and TRBJ2-1; 10 nucleotides line up with TRBD2. Germline CDR1 SQVTM, CDR2 ANQGSEA. The CDR3 length is 17 residues. Trimming removed 7 bases from V and 2 bases from J; junction bases left unmatched: 14. Here the CDR3 reads CSAQGQGTSGTYNEQFF. For the CDR3, the DNA is TGCAGCGCACAAGGACAGGGAACTAGCGGGACCTACAATGAGCAGTTCTTC.

The chain links TRBV7-6 to TRBJ2-7; tentatively, D is TRBD2 (6 bases). From germline, CDR1 is SGHVS and CDR2 FNYEAQ. The CDR3 has 17 amino acids. V dropped 5 bases and J dropped 4 bases, with 24 bases sitting between them. The chain's CDR3 is CASSPGGAVQASYEQYF. The CDR3 nucleotides read TGTGCCAGCAGCCCCGGCGGGGCTGTACAGGCTTCTTACGAGCAGTACTTC.

The CDR3 nucleotides are TGCAGCCCAATTAAAAGGCGAGGACCCCGACCAGCCTACGAGCAGTACTTC. Encoded protein: CSPIKRRGPRPAYEQYF. This chain links TRBV29-1 with TRBJ2-7; D is uncertain. CDR3 length equals 17 residues. The V and J ends lost 8 bases and 2 bases respectively, with 28 bases between them. CDR1 and CDR2 (germline): SQVTM, ANQGSEA.

The chain joins TRBV20-1 to TRBJ1-2; D unclear. CDR3 length equals 14 residues. From germline, CDR1 is DFQATT and CDR2 SNEGSKA (reference sequence). V dropped 0 bases and J dropped 7 bases, with 15 bases sitting between them. The CDR3 is CSARDPSGLGGYTF. The DNA for the CDR3 is TGCAGTGCTAGAGATCCGTCGGGGTTGGGTGGCTACACCTTC.

The chain carries TRBV12-3 or TRBV12-4 and TRBJ2-5; D not resolved. The CDR3 loop spans 14 amino acids. With 2 bases removed from V and 5 bases from J, the gap between germline ends came to 12 bases. The CDR3 bases are TGTGCCAGCAGTTTATCTCACACACGGGAGACCCAGTACTTC. Its translation is CASSLSHTRETQYF.

This sequence joins TRBV20-1 and TRBJ1-1; tentatively, D is TRBD1 (5 bases). The CDR3 sequence is 14 residues long. Trimming took off 1 base at V and 4 bases at J, with 13 bases between the two ends. Germline V gene lookup returns CDR1 DFQATT and CDR2 SNEGSKA (reference sequence). Written as DNA, the CDR3 is TGCAGTGCTAGAGTTGGAGGGGCAGGCACTGAAGCTTTCTTT. It translates to CSARVGGAGTEAFF.

This clonotype was recorded a few times. The V and J genes are TRBV9 and TRBJ1-3; the D gene is possibly TRBD1 (6 bases). Trimming removed 4 bases from V and 8 bases from J, with 22 bases in between. Germline-derived CDR1 and CDR2 are SGDLS and YYNGEE. The CDR3 extends over 16 amino acids. The CDR3 DNA follows: TGTGCCAGCAGCCCTGAGCACAGGAGGAAGGGGGACACCATATATTTT. Its translation is CASSPEHRRKGDTIYF.

The chain is built from TRBV12-3 or TRBV12-4 and TRBJ1-6; maybe TRBD1 (5 bases). Between the trimmed V and J ends, which lost 3 bases and 15 bases, there was a span of 15 bases. The length of the CDR3 is 13 residues. The CDR3 DNA sequence: TGTGCCAGCAGTTTTGAGCCCGGGAGGGGCCTCCACTTT. Amino acid sequence: CASSFEPGRGLHF.

This clonotype was seen only a few times. This sequence joins TRBV5-1 and TRBJ2-7; the match to TRBD1 covers 11 bases. Germline CDR1 reads SGHRS; CDR2 reads YFSETQ. V was clipped by 5 bases and J by 4 bases; unmatched bases: 17. The CDR3 consists of 18 residues. Here the CDR3 DNA reads TGCGCCAGCAGTAGACACGAGCCAAGGACAGGGGGCAAGTACGAGCAGTACTTC. As protein: CASSRHEPRTGGKYEQYF.

The chain couples TRBV29-1 to TRBJ2-3; 8 bases align to TRBD1. With V trimmed by 5 bases and J by 8 bases, 9 bases remained unmatched. Per germline, CDR1 SQVTM and CDR2 ANQGSEA. There are 13 residues in the CDR3. In DNA form, the CDR3 reads TGCAGCGTTAACAGGGGGACTCCGGCTACGCAGTATTTT. It codes for CSVNRGTPATQYF.

In its sample, this clonotype was seen many times. CDR3 DNA: TGCAGTGCCCCCGTGGGAGTGGCTAGATGGGGCAATCAGCCCCAGCATTTT. This gives the protein CSAPVGVARWGNQPQHF. The chain uses TRBV20-1 and TRBJ1-5; no firm D call. V lost 6 bases, J lost 2 bases, and 23 bases lay in between. Per germline, CDR1 DFQATT and CDR2 SNEGSKA (reference sequence). The CDR3 runs 17 residues.

V is TRBV9 and J is TRBJ2-1, with TRBD1 matching over 9 bases. This CDR3 contains 14 residues. In germline, CDR1 is SGDLS, CDR2 YYNGEE. Unmatched junction bases numbered 6, after V lost 4 bases and J lost 7 bases. The CDR3 DNA is TGTGCCAGCAGCAGGACAGGGGACGGTAATGAGCAGTTCTTC. It codes for CASSRTGDGNEQFF.